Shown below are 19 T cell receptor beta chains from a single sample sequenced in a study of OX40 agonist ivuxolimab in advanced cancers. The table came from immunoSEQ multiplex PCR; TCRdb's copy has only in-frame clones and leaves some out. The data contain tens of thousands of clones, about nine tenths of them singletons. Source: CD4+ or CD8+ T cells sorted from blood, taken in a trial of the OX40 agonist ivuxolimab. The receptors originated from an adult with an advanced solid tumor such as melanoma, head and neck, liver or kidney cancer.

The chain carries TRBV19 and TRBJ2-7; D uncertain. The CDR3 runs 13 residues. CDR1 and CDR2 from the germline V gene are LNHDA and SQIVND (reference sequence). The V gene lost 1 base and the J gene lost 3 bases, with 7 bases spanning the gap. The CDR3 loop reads CASSIGDNYEQYF. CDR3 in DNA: TGTGCCAGTAGTATAGGAGACAACTACGAGCAGTACTTC. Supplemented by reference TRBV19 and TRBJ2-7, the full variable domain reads DGGITQSPKYLFRKEGQNVTLSCEQNLNHDAMYWYRQDPGQGLRLIYYSQIVNDFQKGDIAEGYSVSREKKESFPLTVTSAQKNPTAFYLCASSIGDNYEQYFGPGTRLTVT.

The chain's CDR3 is CASSPAGQAGELFF. The CDR3 DNA reads TGCGCCAGCAGCCCGGCCGGACAGGCCGGGGAGCTGTTTTTT. The genes are TRBV4-1 and TRBJ2-2, with 7 bases lining up with TRBD1. V gave up 4 bases and J gave up 6 bases; unmatched junction bases: 5. The CDR3 loop spans 14 amino acids. Germline-derived CDR1 and CDR2 are MGHRA and YSYEKL.

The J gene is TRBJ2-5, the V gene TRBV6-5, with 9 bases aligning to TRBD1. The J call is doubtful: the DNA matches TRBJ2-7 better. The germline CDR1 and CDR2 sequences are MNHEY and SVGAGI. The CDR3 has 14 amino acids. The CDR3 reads CASSYADRGSEQYF. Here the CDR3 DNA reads TGTGCCAGCAGTTACGCGGACAGGGGTAGCGAGCAGTACTTC.

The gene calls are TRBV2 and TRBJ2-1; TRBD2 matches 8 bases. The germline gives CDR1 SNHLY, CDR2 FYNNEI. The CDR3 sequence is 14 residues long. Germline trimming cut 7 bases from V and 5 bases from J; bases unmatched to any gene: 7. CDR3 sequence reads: CASTAGAQNNEQFF. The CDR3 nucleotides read TGTGCCAGCACAGCGGGAGCCCAAAACAATGAGCAGTTCTTC.

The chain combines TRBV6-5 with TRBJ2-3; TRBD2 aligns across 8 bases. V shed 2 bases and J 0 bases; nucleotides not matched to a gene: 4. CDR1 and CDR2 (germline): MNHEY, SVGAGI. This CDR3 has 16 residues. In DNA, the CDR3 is TGTGCCAGCAGTTACGGGGTAGCGGGGAGCACAGATACGCAGTATTTT. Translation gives CASSYGVAGSTDTQYF.

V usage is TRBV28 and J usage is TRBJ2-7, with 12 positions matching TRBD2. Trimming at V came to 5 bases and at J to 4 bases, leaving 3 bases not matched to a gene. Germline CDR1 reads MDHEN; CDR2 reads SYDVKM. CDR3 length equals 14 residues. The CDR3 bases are TGTGCCAGCAGTCGACTAGCGGGAGCTTACGAGCAGTACTTC. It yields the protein CASSRLAGAYEQYF.

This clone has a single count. The CDR3 reads CASRPRLAGANTGELFF. CDR3 nucleotide sequence: TGTGCCAGCAGGCCTAGACTAGCGGGGGCGAACACCGGGGAGCTGTTTTTT. The chain joins TRBV27 to TRBJ2-2; 12 nucleotides match TRBD2. V gave up 6 bases and J gave up 0 bases; unmatched junction bases: 5. In germline, CDR1 is MNHEY, CDR2 SMNVEV (reference sequence). CDR3 length: 17 residues.

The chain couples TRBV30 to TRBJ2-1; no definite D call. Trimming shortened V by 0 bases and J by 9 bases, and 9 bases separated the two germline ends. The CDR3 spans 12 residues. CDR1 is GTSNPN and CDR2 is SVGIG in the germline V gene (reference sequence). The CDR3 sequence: CAWSVSAREQFF. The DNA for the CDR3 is TGTGCCTGGAGTGTGAGCGCCCGTGAGCAGTTCTTC.

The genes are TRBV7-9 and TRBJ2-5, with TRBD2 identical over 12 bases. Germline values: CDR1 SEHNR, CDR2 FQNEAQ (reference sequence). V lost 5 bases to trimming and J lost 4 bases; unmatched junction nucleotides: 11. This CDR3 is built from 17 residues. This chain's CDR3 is CASSPWGLAGAGETQYF. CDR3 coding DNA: TGTGCCAGCAGCCCCTGGGGACTAGCGGGTGCCGGAGAGACCCAGTACTTC.

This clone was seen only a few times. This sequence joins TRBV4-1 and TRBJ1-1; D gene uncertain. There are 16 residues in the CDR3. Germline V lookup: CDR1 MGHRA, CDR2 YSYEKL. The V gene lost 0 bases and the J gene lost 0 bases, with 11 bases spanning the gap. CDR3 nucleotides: TGCGCCAGCAGCCAAGACCTATCAGACATGAACACTGAAGCTTTCTTT. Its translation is CASSQDLSDMNTEAFF.

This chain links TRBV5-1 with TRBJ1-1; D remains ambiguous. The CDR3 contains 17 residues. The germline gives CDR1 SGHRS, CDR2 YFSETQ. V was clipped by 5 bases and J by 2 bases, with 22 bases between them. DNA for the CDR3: TGCGCCAGCAGATATAAAGACGGAGGACCCCTAAACACTGAAGCTTTCTTT. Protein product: CASRYKDGGPLNTEAFF.

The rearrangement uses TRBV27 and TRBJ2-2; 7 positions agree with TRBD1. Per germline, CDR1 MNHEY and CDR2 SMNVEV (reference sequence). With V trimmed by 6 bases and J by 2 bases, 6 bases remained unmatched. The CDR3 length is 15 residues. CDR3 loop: CASSPDRANTGELFF. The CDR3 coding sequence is TGTGCCAGCAGCCCCGACAGGGCTAACACCGGGGAGCTGTTTTTT.

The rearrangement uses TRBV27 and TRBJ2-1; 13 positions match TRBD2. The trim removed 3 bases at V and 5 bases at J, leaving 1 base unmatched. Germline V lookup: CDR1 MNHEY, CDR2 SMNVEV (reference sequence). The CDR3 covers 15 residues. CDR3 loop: CASSFGTSGNNEQFF. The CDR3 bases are TGTGCCAGCAGTTTTGGGACTAGCGGGAACAATGAGCAGTTCTTC.

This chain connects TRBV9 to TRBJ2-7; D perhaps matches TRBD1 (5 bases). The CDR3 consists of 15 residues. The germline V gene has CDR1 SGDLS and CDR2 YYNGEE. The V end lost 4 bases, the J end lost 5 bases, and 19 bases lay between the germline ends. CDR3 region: CASSSAADSRHEQYF. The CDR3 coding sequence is TGTGCCAGCAGCTCCGCTGCCGACAGTAGACACGAGCAGTACTTC.

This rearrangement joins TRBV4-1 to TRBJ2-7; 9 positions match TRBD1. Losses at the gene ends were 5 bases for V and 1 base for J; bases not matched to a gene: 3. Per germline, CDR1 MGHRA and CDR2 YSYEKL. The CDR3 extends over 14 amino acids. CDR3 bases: TGCGCCAGCAGCTTGACAGGGGGATCCTACGAGCAGTACTTC. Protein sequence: CASSLTGGSYEQYF.

The CDR3 sequence is CASSFRGIGSQPQHF. The DNA of the CDR3 is TGTGCCAGCAGTTTTCGGGGAATCGGTAGTCAGCCCCAGCATTTT. The chain couples TRBV28 to TRBJ1-5; D remains ambiguous. This CDR3 contains 15 residues. Trimming removed 3 bases at V and 6 bases at J, with 15 bases between. Germline CDR1 and CDR2: MDHEN and SYDVKM.

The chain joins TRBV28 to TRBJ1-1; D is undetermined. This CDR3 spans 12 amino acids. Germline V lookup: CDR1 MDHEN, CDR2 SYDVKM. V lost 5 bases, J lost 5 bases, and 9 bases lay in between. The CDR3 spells CASSPPGTEAFF. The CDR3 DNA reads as TGTGCCAGCAGTCCTCCTGGGACTGAAGCTTTCTTT. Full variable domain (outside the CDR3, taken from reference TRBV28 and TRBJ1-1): DVKVTQSSRYLVKRTGEKVFLECVQDMDHENMFWYRQDPGLGLRLIYFSYDVKMKEKGDIPEGYSVSREKKERFSLILESASTNQTSMYLCASSPPGTEAFFGQGTRLTVV.

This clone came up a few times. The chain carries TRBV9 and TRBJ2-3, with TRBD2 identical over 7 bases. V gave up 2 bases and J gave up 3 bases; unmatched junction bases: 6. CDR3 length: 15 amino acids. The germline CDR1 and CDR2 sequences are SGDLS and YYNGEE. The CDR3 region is CASSVAAGATDTQYF. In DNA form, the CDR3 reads TGTGCCAGCAGCGTGGCCGCGGGAGCAACAGATACGCAGTATTTT.

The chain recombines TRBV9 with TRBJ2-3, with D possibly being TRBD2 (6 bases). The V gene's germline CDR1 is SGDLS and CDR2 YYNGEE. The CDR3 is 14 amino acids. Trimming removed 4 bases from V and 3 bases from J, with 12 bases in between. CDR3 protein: CASSPSGDTDTQYF. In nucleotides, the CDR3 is TGTGCCAGCAGCCCTTCGGGGGATACAGATACGCAGTATTTT.